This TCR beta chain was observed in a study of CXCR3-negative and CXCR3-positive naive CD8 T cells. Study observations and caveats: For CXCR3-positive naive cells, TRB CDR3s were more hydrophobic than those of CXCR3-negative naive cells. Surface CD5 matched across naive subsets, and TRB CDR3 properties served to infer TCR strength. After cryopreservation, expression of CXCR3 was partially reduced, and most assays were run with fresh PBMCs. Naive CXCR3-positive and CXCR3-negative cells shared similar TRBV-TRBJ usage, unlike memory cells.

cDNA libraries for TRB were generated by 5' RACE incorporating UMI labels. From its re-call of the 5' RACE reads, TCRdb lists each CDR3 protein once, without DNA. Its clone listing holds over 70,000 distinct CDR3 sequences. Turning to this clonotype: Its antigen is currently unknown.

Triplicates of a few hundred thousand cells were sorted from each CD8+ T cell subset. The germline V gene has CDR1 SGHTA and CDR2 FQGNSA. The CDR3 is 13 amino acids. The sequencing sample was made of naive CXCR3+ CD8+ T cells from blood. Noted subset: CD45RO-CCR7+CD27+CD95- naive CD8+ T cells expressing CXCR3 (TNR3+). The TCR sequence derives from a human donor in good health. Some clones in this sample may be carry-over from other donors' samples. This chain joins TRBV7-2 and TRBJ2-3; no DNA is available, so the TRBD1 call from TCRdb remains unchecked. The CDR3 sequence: CASSLEGADTQYF. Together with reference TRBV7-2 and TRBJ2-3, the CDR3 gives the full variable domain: GAGVSQSPSNKVTEKGKDVELRCDPISGHTALYWYRQSLGQGLEFLIYFQGNSAPDKSGLPSDRFSAERTGGSVSTLTIQRTQQEDSAVYLCASSLEGADTQYFGPGTRLTVL.